This record concerns one T cell receptor beta chain sequence. With 3 bases removed from V and 3 bases from J, the gap between germline ends came to 8 bases. In germline, CDR1 is SNHLY, CDR2 FYNNEI. The CDR3 sequence is 13 residues long. These data come from a study of blood T cell repertoires in COVID-19. Overall study: The analysed material was cDNA or gDNA that came from T cells, B-cell-depleted T cells, or PBMCs.

Profiled with immunoSEQ multiplex PCR; TCRdb holds only in-frame clones, not every one. Among 200,000 to 300,000 clones, roughly four fifths were seen once, and the ten largest hold 7.5% to 8%. The sequencing sample was made of peripheral blood. This receptor was taken from an elderly woman with COVID-19, enrolled during active disease. The chain is built from TRBV2 and TRBJ1-2; D may be TRBD1 (5 bases). The CDR3 loop reads CASSDSRDYGYTF. The CDR3 coding sequence is TGTGCCAGCAGTGACTCCAGGGACTATGGCTACACCTTC.